This TCR beta chain originates from a study of shared T cell receptors in the human thymus. The data were produced by immunoSEQ multiplex PCR, yet TCRdb's version contains in-frame clones alone and is incomplete. This sample carries about 500,000 clones, roughly 74% of them seen once, and the ten largest clones take roughly 0.013%. CDR1 is LGHNT, CDR2 FRNRAP, per germline. The CDR3 totals 16 residues. This sample also belongs to another study, concerning human thymus T cells. According to that study: Thymus tissue was removed during corrective cardiac surgery.

Sequencing input: thymocytes. The chain uses TRBV12-5 and TRBJ2-5; 9 bases are shared with TRBD2. The end of the DNA aligns better with TRBJ2-7, so the J call may be wrong. This TCR derives from a boy younger than two with a congenital heart defect. The CDR3 sequence: CASGFPSGTNSYEQYF. The CDR3 nucleotides read TGTGCTAGTGGTTTCCCTAGCGGGACCAACTCCTACGAGCAGTACTTC.